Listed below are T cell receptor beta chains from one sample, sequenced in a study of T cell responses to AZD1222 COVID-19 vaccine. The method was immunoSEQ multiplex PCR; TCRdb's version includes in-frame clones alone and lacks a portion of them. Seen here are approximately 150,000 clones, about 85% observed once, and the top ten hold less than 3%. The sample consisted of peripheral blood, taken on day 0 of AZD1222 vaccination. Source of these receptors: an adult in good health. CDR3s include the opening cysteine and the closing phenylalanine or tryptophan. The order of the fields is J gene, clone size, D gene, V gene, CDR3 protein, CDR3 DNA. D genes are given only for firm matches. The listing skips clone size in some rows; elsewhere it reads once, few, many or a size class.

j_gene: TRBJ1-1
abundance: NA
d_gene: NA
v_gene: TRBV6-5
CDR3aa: CASSPRAGNTEAFF
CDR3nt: TGTGCCAGCAGCCCGAGAGCGGGGAACACTGAAGCTTTCTTT

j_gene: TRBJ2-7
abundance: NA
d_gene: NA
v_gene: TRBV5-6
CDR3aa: CASSPRTSGSYEQYF
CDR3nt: TGTGCCAGCAGCCCGCGGACGTCCGGCTCCTACGAGCAGTACTTC

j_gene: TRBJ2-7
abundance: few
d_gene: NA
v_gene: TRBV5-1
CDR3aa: CASSPGAGYEQYF
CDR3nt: TGCGCCAGCAGCCCGGGGGCGGGTTACGAGCAGTACTTC

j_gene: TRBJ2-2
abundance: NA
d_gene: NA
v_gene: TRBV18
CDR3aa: CASSPTNAPGELFF
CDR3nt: TGTGCCAGCTCACCGACTAACGCGCCCGGGGAGCTGTTTTTT

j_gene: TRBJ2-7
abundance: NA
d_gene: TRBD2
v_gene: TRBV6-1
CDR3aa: CASSGLLGTSGDEQYF
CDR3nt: TGTGCCAGCAGTGGACTTTTAGGGACTAGCGGCGACGAGCAGTACTTC

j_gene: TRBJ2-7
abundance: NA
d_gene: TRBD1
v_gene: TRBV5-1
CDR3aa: CASSLVYDRGHEQYF
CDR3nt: TGCGCCAGCAGCTTGGTTTATGACAGGGGCCACGAGCAGTACTTC

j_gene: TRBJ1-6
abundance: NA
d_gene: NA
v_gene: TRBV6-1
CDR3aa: CASSVQASSYNSPLHF
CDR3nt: TGTGCCAGCAGTGTCCAGGCAAGCTCCTATAATTCACCCCTCCACTTT

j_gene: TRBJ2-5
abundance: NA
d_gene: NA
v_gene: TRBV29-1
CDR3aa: CSVPRQETQYF
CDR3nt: TGCAGCGTGCCCCGCCAGGAGACCCAGTACTTC

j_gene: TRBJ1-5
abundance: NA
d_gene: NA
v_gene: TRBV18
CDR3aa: CASSPFEGNRPQHF
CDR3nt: TGTGCCAGCTCACCTTTTGAGGGGAACCGGCCCCAGCATTTT

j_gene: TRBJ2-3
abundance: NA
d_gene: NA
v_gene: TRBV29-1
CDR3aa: CSVVFADTQYF
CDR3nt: TGCAGCGTTGTCTTCGCAGATACGCAGTATTTT

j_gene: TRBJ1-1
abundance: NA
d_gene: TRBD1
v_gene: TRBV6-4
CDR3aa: CASRNTDRGGEAFF
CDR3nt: TGTGCCAGCAGAAACACGGACAGGGGGGGTGAAGCTTTCTTT

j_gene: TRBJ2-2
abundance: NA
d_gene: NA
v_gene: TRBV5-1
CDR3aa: CASSPLATDTGELFF
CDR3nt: TGCGCCAGCAGCCCATTGGCGACGGACACCGGGGAGCTGTTTTTT

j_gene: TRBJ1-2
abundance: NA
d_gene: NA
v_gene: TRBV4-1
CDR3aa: CASSQDKEVGQANYGYTF
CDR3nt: TGCGCCAGCAGCCAAGATAAAGAAGTGGGGCAAGCTAACTATGGCTACACCTTC

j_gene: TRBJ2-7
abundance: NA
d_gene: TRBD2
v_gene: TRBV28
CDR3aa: CASSLSREGGEQYF
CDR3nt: TGTGCCAGCAGTTTATCCCGGGAGGGCGGTGAGCAGTACTTC

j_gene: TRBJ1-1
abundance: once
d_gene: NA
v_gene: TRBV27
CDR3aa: CASSLRQGPNTEAFF
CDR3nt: TGTGCCAGCAGCCTACGGCAGGGCCCGAACACTGAAGCTTTCTTT

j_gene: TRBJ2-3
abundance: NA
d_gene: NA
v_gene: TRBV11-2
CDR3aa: CASSLVGGNTDTQYF
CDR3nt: TGTGCCAGCAGCTTAGTAGGCGGAAACACAGATACGCAGTATTTT

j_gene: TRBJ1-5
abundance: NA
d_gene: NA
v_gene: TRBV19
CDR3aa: CASSAAIGRYSNQPQHF
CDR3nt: TGTGCCAGTAGCGCGGCCATTGGCAGATATAGCAATCAGCCCCAGCATTTT

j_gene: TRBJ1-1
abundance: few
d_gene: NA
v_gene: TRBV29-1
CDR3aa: CSVEDLAENTEAFF
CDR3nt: TGCAGCGTTGAAGATCTGGCAGAGAACACTGAAGCTTTCTTT

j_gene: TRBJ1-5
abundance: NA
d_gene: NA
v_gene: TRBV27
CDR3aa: CASRWAGDSNQPQHF
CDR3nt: TGTGCCAGCAGGTGGGCGGGCGATAGCAATCAGCCCCAGCATTTT

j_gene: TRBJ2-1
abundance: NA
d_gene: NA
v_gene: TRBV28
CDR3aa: CASSASDSDNEQFF
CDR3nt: TGTGCCAGCAGCGCCTCCGACTCTGACAATGAGCAGTTCTTC

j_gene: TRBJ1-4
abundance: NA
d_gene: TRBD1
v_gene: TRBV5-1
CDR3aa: CASSLGTGPEKLFF
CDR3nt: TGCGCCAGCAGCTTGGGGACAGGCCCAGAAAAACTGTTTTTT

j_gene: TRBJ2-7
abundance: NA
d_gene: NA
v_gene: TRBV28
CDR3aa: CASSLSIQQYF
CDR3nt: TGTGCCAGCAGTTTATCGATCCAGCAGTACTTC

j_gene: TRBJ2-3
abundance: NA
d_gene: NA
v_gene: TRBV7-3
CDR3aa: CASSPQGHGRGTQYF
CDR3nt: TGTGCCAGCAGTCCACAGGGCCACGGGCGAGGTACGCAGTATTTT

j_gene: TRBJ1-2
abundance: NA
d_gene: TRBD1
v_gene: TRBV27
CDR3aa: CASSLTGGAAGYTF
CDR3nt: TGTGCCAGCAGTCTAACAGGGGGCGCGGCTGGCTACACCTTC

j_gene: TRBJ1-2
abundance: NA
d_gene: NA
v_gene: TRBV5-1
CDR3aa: CASSLAGTAGYTF
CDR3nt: TGCGCCAGCAGCTTGGCAGGGACCGCTGGCTACACCTTC

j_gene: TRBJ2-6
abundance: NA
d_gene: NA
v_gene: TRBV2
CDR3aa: CASRTLQGTWANVLTF
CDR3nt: TGTGCCAGCAGAACACTGCAGGGTACTTGGGCCAACGTCCTGACTTTC

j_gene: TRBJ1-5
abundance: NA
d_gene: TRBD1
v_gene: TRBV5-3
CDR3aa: CARRAGQRYSNQPQHF
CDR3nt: TGTGCCAGAAGAGCGGGACAGCGATATAGCAATCAGCCCCAGCATTTT

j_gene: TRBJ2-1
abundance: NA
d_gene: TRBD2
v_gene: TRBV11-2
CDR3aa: CASSGFMEGEGGYNEQFF
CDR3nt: TGTGCCAGCAGTGGGTTCATGGAAGGGGAGGGAGGGTACAATGAGCAGTTCTTC

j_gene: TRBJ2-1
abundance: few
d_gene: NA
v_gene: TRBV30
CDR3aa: CAWSAFAGNEQFF
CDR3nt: TGTGCCTGGAGCGCCTTTGCCGGCAATGAGCAGTTCTTC

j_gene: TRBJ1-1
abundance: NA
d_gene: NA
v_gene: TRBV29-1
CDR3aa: CSVDRGNTEALF
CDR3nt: TGCAGCGTTGACAGGGGAAACACTGAAGCTCTCTTT

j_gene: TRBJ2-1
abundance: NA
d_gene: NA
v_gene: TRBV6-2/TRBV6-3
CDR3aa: CASSYSYNEQFF
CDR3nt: TGTGCCAGCAGTTACTCTTACAATGAGCAGTTCTTC

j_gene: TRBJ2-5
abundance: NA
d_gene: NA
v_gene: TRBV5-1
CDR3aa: CASSFGQETQYF
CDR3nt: TGCGCCAGCAGCTTCGGCCAAGAGACCCAGTACTTC

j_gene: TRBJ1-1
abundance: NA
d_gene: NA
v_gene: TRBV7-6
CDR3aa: CASSLVVGGLNTEAFF
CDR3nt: TGTGCCAGCAGCTTAGTAGTTGGGGGGCTGAACACTGAAGCTTTCTTT

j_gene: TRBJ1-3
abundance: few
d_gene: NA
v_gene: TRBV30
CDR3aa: CAWVTGGSGNTIYF
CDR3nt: TGTGCCTGGGTGACGGGGGGCTCTGGAAACACCATATATTTT

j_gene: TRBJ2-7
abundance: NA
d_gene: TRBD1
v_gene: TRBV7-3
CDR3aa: CASSLGGTGEVYEQYF
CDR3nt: TGTGCCAGCAGCTTAGGGGGGACAGGGGAAGTCTACGAGCAGTACTTC

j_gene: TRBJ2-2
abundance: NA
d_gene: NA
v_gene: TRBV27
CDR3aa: CASSPWGLSSNTGELFF
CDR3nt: TGTGCCAGCAGTCCTTGGGGACTTTCGAGTAACACCGGGGAGCTGTTTTTT

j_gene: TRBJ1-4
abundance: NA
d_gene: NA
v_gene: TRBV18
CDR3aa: CASSPRGREKLFF
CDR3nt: TGTGCCAGCTCACCACGGGGTCGTGAAAAACTGTTTTTT

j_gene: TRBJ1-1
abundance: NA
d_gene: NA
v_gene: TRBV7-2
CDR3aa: CASRSLGTSIGTEAFF
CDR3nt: TGTGCCAGCAGATCCCTAGGCACTTCGATTGGGACTGAAGCTTTCTTT

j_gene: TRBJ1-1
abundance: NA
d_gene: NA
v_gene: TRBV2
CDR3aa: CASTRVTEAFF
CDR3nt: TGTGCCAGCACGCGGGTAACTGAAGCTTTCTTT

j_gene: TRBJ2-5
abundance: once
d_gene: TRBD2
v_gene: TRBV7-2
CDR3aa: CASSPGLAEETQYF
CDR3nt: TGTGCCAGCAGCCCAGGACTAGCGGAAGAGACCCAGTACTTC

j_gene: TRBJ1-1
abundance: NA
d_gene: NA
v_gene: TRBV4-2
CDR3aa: CASSPGHPNTEAFF
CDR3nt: TGTGCCAGCAGTCCCGGACACCCGAACACTGAAGCTTTCTTT

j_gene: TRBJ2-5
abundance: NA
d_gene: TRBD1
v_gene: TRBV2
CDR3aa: CASSSQGAPGETQYF
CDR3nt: TGTGCCAGCAGTAGCCAGGGGGCCCCCGGAGAGACCCAGTACTTC

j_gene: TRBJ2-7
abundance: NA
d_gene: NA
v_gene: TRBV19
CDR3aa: CASSIGYEQYF
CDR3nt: TGTGCCAGTAGTATAGGGTACGAGCAGTACTTC

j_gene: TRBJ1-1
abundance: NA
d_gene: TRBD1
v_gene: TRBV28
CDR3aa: CASSDRGPTFLLTEAFF
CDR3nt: TGTGCCAGCTCGGACAGGGGGCCCACATTCTTGCTCACTGAAGCTTTCTTT

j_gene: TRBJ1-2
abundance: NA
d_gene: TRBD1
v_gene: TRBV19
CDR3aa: CASSLQGATYGYTF
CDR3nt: TGTGCCAGTAGTTTACAGGGGGCTACATATGGCTACACCTTC

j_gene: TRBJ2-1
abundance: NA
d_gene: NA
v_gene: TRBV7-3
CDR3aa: CASSRGTTNEQFF
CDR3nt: TGTGCCAGCAGCAGAGGGACAACCAATGAGCAGTTCTTC

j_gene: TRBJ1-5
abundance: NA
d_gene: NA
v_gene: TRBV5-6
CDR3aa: CASSLATEYSNQPQHF
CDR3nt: TGTGCCAGCAGCCTGGCGACAGAGTATAGCAATCAGCCCCAGCATTTT